This T cell receptor beta chain was observed in a study of PD-1 blockade in classical Hodgkin lymphoma. Study-wide results and limits: Repertoire differences lack defined causes, possibly disease activity or prior therapy. Relapsed/refractory patients reportedly had lower baseline diversity than newly diagnosed patients.

The repertoire was sequenced with immunoSEQ multiplex PCR; TCRdb's copy has only in-frame clones and lacks some. The table includes roughly 50,000 clones, around 90% detected once. In its sample, this clone was seen once. Its antigen remains unknown. The germline gives CDR1 SGHRS, CDR2 YFSETQ. The CDR3 runs to 14 residues. V lost 1 base and J 2 bases, leaving 10 bases between the germline ends. Regarding time point: cycle 4 day 1 (C4D1), after six to seven weeks of nivolumab. Every one of the patients relapsed after autologous stem cell transplantation (brentuximab vedotin exposure was variable). Best responses included complete response and partial response; otherwise, the best response was progressive disease.

This sequence joins TRBV5-1 and TRBJ2-7; no reliable D call. This receptor was identified in a human donor with classical Hodgkin lymphoma. This material consisted of peripheral blood mononuclear cells (PBMCs), taken before the fourth cycle of nivolumab. CDR3 nucleotides: TGCGCCAGCAGCTTGTCGACGTATCCCTACGAGCAGTACTTC. The encoded protein is CASSLSTYPYEQYF. The full variable domain, in which reference TRBV5-1 and TRBJ2-7 provide the parts outside the CDR3, is KAGVTQTPRYLIKTRGQQVTLSCSPISGHRSVSWYQQTPGQGLQFLFEYFSETQRNKGNFPGRFSGRQFSNSRSEMNVSTLELGDSALYLCASSLSTYPYEQYFGPGTRLTVT.